The subject of this entry is one TCR beta chain. Its antigen is still unknown. This table comes from immunoSEQ multiplex PCR, and its TCRdb copy is limited to in-frame clones, with some not included. The sample has more than 8,500 clones; around 77% are singletons. This sample is part of a study of neoadjuvant nivolumab and ipilimumab in lung cancer. Study details: The combination arm added day-1 ipilimumab 1 mg/kg to nivolumab 3 mg/kg on days 1, 15, 29.

V lost 6 bases and J 3 bases, leaving 6 bases between the germline ends. The CDR3 runs 12 residues. CDR1 is SGHAT and CDR2 is FQNNGV in the germline V gene. Study-wide points: TCR sequencing covered a small number of samples. Blood richness before therapy tracked richness in tumors resected after neoadjuvant therapy. Only two of four nivolumab-treated tumors gained richness and clonality by surgery.

The TCR comes from an adult with non-small cell lung cancer. Some clones in this sample may be carry-over from other donors' samples. The J gene is TRBJ2-1, the V gene TRBV11-2; D is ambiguous. Sequencing was performed on tumor tissue, taken after neoadjuvant nivolumab, alone or with ipilimumab, at or shortly before surgery. The CDR3: CASREDYNEQFF. In nucleotides, the CDR3 is TGTGCCAGCAGGGAAGACTACAATGAGCAGTTCTTC.